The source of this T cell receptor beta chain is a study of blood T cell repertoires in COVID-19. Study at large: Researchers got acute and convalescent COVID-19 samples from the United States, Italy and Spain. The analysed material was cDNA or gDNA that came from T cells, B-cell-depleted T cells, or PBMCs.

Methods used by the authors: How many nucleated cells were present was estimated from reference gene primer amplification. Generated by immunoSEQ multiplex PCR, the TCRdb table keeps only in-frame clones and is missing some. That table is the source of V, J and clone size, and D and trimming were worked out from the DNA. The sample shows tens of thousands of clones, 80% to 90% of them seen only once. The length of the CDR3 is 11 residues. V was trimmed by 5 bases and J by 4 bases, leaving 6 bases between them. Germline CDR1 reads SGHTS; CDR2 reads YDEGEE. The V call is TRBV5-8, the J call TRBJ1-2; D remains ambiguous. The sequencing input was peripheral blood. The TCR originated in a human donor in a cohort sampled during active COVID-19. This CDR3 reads CASRYSYGYTF. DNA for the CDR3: TGTGCCAGCAGGTACAGCTATGGCTACACCTTC.